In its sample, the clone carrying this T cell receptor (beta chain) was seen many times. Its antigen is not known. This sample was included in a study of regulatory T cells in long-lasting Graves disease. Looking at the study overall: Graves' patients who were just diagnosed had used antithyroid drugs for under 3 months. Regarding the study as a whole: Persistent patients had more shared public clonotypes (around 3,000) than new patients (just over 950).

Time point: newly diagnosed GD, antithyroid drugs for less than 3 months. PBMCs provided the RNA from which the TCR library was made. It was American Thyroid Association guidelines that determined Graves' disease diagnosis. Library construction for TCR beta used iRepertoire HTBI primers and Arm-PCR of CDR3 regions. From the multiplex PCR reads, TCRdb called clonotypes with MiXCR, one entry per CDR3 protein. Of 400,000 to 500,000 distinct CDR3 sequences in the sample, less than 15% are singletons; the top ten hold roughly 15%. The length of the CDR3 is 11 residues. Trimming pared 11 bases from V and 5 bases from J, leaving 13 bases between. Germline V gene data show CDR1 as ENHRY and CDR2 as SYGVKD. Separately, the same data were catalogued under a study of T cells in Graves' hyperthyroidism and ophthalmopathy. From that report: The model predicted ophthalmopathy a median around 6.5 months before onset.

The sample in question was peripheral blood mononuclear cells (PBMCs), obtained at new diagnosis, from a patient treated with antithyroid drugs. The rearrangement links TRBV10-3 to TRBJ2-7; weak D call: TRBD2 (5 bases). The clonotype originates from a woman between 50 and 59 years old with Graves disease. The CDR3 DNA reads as TGTGCCTCACGTGGACTTCACGAGCAGTACTTC. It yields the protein CASRGLHEQYF.